The text below deals with one TCR beta chain. TCRdb used MiXCR to reprocess the 5' RACE reads, holding one entry per CDR3 protein. This sample has tens of thousands of distinct CDR3 sequences, with roughly a fifth found just once. These data come from a study of spatial heterogeneity in lung cancer. About the research overall: Consistent detection of more beta-chain than alpha-chain sequences was observed. More than eight raw reads, on average, carried each unique TCR and UMI combination.

CDR1 and CDR2 from the germline V gene are SGHTA and FQGNSA. Losses at the gene ends were 3 bases for V and 6 bases for J; bases not matched to a gene: 6. The CDR3 spans 15 residues. This sample's time point: sample taken at primary tumor resection. The authors sequenced whole RNA from tumor, nontumor lung or frozen PBMC without sorting. The approximately 78 donors had untreated early-stage non-small cell lung cancer. V is TRBV7-2 and J is TRBJ1-4; TRBD1 aligns across 8 bases. Sequences were derived from PBMCs, sampled at surgery. This TCR was recovered from a male donor with early-stage non-small cell lung cancer. This chain's CDR3 is CASSFQRTGHEKLFF. The CDR3 nucleotides are TGTGCCAGCAGCTTCCAACGGACAGGGCATGAAAAACTGTTTTTT.